These 5 T cell receptor beta chains originate from one sample sequenced in a study of control samples from healthy donors and cancer patients. Produced via immunoSEQ multiplex PCR; TCRdb's table is partial and in-frame only. The top ten hold 7.2% of the sample, which has 75,000 to 90,000 clones, about 89% seen once. Material for sequencing was blood. These TCRs come from a man between 45 and 60 years old in good health.

V is TRBV5-6 and J is TRBJ2-7; TRBD2 is a possible D gene (5 bases). V was trimmed by 1 base and J by 0 bases, leaving 11 bases between them. CDR1 is SGHDT, CDR2 YYEEEE, per germline. The CDR3 consists of 15 residues. CDR3 sequence: CASSLNYGVSYEQYF. The CDR3 DNA reads TGTGCCAGCAGCTTGAATTACGGGGTCTCCTACGAGCAGTACTTC.

The chain links TRBV12-5 to TRBJ1-6; a possible D gene is TRBD1 (6 bases). The CDR3 extends over 13 amino acids. The germline V gene encodes CDR1 LGHNT and CDR2 FRNRAP. V was trimmed by 2 bases and J by 14 bases, leaving 13 bases between them. CDR3 sequence reads: CASGLNPRDTLHF. The CDR3 DNA sequence: TGTGCTAGTGGTTTGAACCCCCGGGACACCCTCCACTTT.

The chain couples TRBV15 to TRBJ1-3; D is undetermined. Germline values: CDR1 LNHNV, CDR2 YYDKDF (reference sequence). V lost 5 bases to trimming and J lost 0 bases, with 11 bases between them. This CDR3 region has 15 residues. The CDR3 nucleotides read TGTGCCACCAGCGATGGCCTCCTCTCTGGAAACACCATATATTTT. Its translation: CATSDGLLSGNTIYF.

The chain joins TRBV6-5 to TRBJ1-1; 8 positions agree with TRBD1. V shed 2 bases, J shed 6 bases, and the junction held 8 bases outside the gene matches. Germline V gene lookup returns CDR1 MNHEY and CDR2 SVGAGI. The CDR3 spans 15 residues. The CDR3 region is CASSYATGVGAEAFF. The CDR3 DNA follows: TGTGCCAGCAGTTACGCGACAGGGGTTGGGGCTGAAGCTTTCTTT.

V is TRBV6-5 and J is TRBJ2-5; 8 bases are a match to TRBD1. V was pared by 7 bases and J by 5 bases, with 12 bases of the junction left unmatched. CDR1 MNHEY and CDR2 SVGAGI come from the germline V gene. The CDR3 has 15 amino acids. The CDR3: CASTEGQGAWETQYF. The CDR3 DNA reads as TGTGCCAGCACCGAGGGGCAGGGGGCCTGGGAGACCCAGTACTTC.